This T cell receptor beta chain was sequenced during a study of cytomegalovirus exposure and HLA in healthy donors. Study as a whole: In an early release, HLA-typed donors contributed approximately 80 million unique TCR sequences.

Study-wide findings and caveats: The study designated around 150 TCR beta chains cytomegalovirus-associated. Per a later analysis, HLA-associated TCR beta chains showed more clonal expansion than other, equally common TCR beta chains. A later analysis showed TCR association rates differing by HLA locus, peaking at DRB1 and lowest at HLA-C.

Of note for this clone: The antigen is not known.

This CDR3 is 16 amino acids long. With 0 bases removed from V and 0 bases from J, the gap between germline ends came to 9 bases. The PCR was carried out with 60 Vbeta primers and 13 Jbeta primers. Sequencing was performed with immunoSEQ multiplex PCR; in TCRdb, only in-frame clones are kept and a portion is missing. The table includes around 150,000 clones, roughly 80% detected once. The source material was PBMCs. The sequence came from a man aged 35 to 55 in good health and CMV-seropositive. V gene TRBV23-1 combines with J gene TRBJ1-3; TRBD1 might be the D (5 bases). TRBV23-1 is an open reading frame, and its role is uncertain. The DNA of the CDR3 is TGCGCCAGCAGTCAATCGACAGTGAGCTCTGGAAACACCATATATTTT. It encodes CASSQSTVSSGNTIYF.